The 21 T cell receptor beta chains below come from one sample, sequenced in a study of blood T cell repertoires in COVID-19 (TCRdb year 2020). The library was generated by the immunoSEQ multiplex PCR assay. TCRdb stores this immuneACCESS table with in-frame sequences only. Part of the clones is absent; in the studies checked, under half of the shortfall reflects unresolved V genes, and no reason is known for the rest. The sample has some 300,000 clones on record, about 90% of them singletons. Clones ranked in the top ten supply 0.8% to 1.3% of the sample. Sequenced sample: peripheral blood. Every receptor here comes from a woman aged 40 to 50 with COVID-19, enrolled during active disease.

This clone appeared a single time. This rearrangement joins TRBV5-1 to TRBJ1-6; no clear D gene. Trimming removed 6 bases at V and 1 base at J, with 11 bases between. This CDR3 is built from 15 residues. The germline gives CDR1 SGHRS, CDR2 YFSETQ. Here the CDR3 reads CASTPGYSYNSPLHF. In nucleotides, the CDR3 is TGCGCCAGCACCCCGGGGTATTCCTATAATTCACCCCTCCACTTT. The full variable domain, completed using reference TRBV5-1 and TRBJ1-6, is KAGVTQTPRYLIKTRGQQVTLSCSPISGHRSVSWYQQTPGQGLQFLFEYFSETQRNKGNFPGRFSGRQFSNSRSEMNVSTLELGDSALYLCASTPGYSYNSPLHFGNGTRLTVT.

The chain has TRBV27 and TRBJ1-5; no reliable D call. Trimming took off 5 bases at V and 6 bases at J, with 11 bases between the two ends. Per the germline V gene, CDR1 is MNHEY and CDR2 is SMNVEV (reference sequence). CDR3 length: 13 residues. CDR3 DNA: TGTGCCAGCAGTCCACAGTTATTTCAGCCCCAGCATTTT. Translated: CASSPQLFQPQHF.

The V call is TRBV2, the J call TRBJ2-3; 8 nucleotides match TRBD2. Trimming took 4 bases from V and 0 from J; bases not matched to a gene: 6. The germline V gene has CDR1 SNHLY and CDR2 FYNNEI. The CDR3 spans 16 residues. In nucleotides, the CDR3 is TGTGCCAGCAGTGGTGAGCGGGAGAAAAGCACAGATACGCAGTATTTT. Its translation is CASSGEREKSTDTQYF.

In DNA, the CDR3 is TGTGCCAGCAGCTTACCACCGGGAAGAAAAGAGACCCAGTACTTC. It specifies CASSLPPGRKETQYF. The chain carries TRBV7-9 and TRBJ2-5; a possible D gene is TRBD2 (5 bases). The CDR3 runs to 15 residues. In germline, CDR1 is SEHNR, CDR2 FQNEAQ (reference sequence). Trimming took 2 bases from V and 3 from J, leaving 13 bases between them.

The chain links TRBV7-8 to TRBJ1-3; D may be TRBD1 (6 bases). Trimming took 5 bases from V and 5 from J, leaving 19 bases between them. CDR1 is SGHVS and CDR2 is FQNEAQ in the germline V gene. The length of the CDR3 is 16 residues. CDR3 DNA: TGTGCCAGCAGCCTATGGACAGACCTTCGGAGAAACACCATATATTTT. Translated, it gives CASSLWTDLRRNTIYF. Full variable domain (remainder filled in from reference TRBV7-8 and TRBJ1-3): GAGVSQSPRYKVAKRGQDVALRCDPISGHVSLFWYQQALGQGPEFLTYFQNEAQLDKSGLPSDRFFAERPEGSVSTLKIQRTQQEDSAVYLCASSLWTDLRRNTIYFGEGSWLTVV.

This chain links TRBV28 with TRBJ1-2; perhaps TRBD1 as D (6 bases). This CDR3 contains 15 residues. With 6 bases removed from V and 2 bases from J, the gap between germline ends came to 16 bases. Germline lookup yields CDR1 MDHEN and CDR2 SYDVKM. Written as DNA, the CDR3 is TGTGCCAGCAGCCCGAGAATTGGACAGAACTATGGCTACACCTTC. It encodes CASSPRIGQNYGYTF.

The chain joins TRBV7-3 to TRBJ2-2; a weak D match, TRBD2 (6 bases). CDR3 length: 15 amino acids. V was cut by 5 bases and J by 2 bases, with 12 bases left in between. CDR1 and CDR2 from the germline V gene are SGHTA and FQGTGA. DNA of the CDR3: TGTGCCAGCAGCCTGGAGGGACTTAACACCGGGGAGCTGTTTTTT. Translating it yields CASSLEGLNTGELFF.

This clone has a single count. This chain uses TRBV5-1 with TRBJ2-1; 15 bases fit TRBD2. The CDR3 contains 15 residues. Germline V gives CDR1 SGHRS, CDR2 YFSETQ. Trimming at V came to 3 bases and at J to 8 bases, leaving 3 bases not matched to a gene. The CDR3 DNA reads as TGCGCCAGCAGCTGGGGACTAGCGGGAGGAGATGAGCAGTTCTTC. Protein product: CASSWGLAGGDEQFF.

This rearrangement joins TRBV5-5 to TRBJ1-6; D unresolved. V gave up 1 base and J gave up 0 bases, with 8 bases separating them. This CDR3 is 16 amino acids long. Germline-derived CDR1 and CDR2 are SGHKS and YYEKEE (reference sequence). The CDR3 spells CASSLPVLSYNSPLHF. The CDR3 DNA reads TGTGCCAGCAGCTTGCCAGTTCTCTCCTATAATTCACCCCTCCACTTT.

The rearrangement joins TRBV5-4 to TRBJ2-6; D uncertain. The CDR3 is 13 amino acids. Germline V CDR1 and CDR2: SGHNT, YYREEE (reference sequence). The CDR3 region is CAWFDIGANVLTF. In DNA form, the CDR3 reads TGTGCATGGTTCGACATTGGGGCCAACGTCCTGACTTTC.

The chain joins TRBV5-1 to TRBJ2-3; D may be TRBD2 (5 bases). Germline V lookup: CDR1 SGHRS, CDR2 YFSETQ. With 0 bases removed from V and 2 bases from J, the gap between germline ends came to 16 bases. The CDR3 sequence is 17 residues long. CDR3 protein: CASSLEVRTGYTDTQYF. In DNA, the CDR3 is TGCGCCAGCAGCTTGGAAGTCAGGACTGGCTACACAGATACGCAGTATTTT.

The J gene is TRBJ1-5, the V gene TRBV6-5, with a weak D call TRBD1 (6 bases). Germline CDR1 MNHEY, CDR2 SVGAGI. The CDR3 consists of 15 residues. V lost 4 bases and J 5 bases, leaving 15 bases between the germline ends. This CDR3 is CASSSTGQSYQPQHF. CDR3 in DNA: TGTGCCAGCAGTTCAACCGGACAGTCTTATCAGCCCCAGCATTTT.

The V call is TRBV6-5, the J call TRBJ1-4; D might be TRBD1 (5 bases). V lost 1 base and J lost 6, with 12 bases in between. Germline CDR1 and CDR2: MNHEY and SVGAGI. The CDR3 covers 15 residues. The CDR3 region has the DNA TGTGCCAGCAGTTACTGGGGGGATAGGGATGAAAAACTGTTTTTT. Protein sequence: CASSYWGDRDEKLFF.

The V and J genes are TRBV7-2 and TRBJ1-2; D is uncertain. Germline V gives CDR1 SGHTA, CDR2 FQGNSA. V was pared by 1 base and J by 6 bases, with 12 bases between. This CDR3 is built from 14 residues. The DNA for the CDR3 is TGTGCCAGCAGCTTAGTACAGACCTTGCATGGCTACACCTTC. Protein: CASSLVQTLHGYTF.

Only one count was recorded for this clone. The V and J genes are TRBV19 and TRBJ2-7, with TRBD1 matching 9 bases. J was trimmed by 7 bases and V by 6 bases; bases with no gene match: 10. The CDR3 consists of 14 residues. Germline assignment: CDR1 LNHDA and CDR2 SQIVND (reference sequence). The CDR3 sequence is CASRGDRAKGEQYF. CDR3 in DNA: TGTGCCAGTAGAGGGGACAGGGCAAAAGGGGAGCAGTACTTC.

This chain links TRBV10-2 with TRBJ2-2; 11 nucleotides match TRBD2. V was pared by 6 bases and J by 1 base, with 7 bases of the junction left unmatched. This CDR3 has 17 amino acids. Germline assignment: CDR1 WSHSY and CDR2 SAAADI. CDR3 bases: TGCGCCAGCAGCGCCCTAGCGGGGGGATTGAACACCGGGGAGCTGTTTTTT. Translation: CASSALAGGLNTGELFF.

The chain carries TRBV7-6 and TRBJ2-4; TRBD2 might be the D (5 bases). Germline V lookup: CDR1 SGHVS, CDR2 FNYEAQ. CDR3 size: 18 residues. The germline V and J ends were trimmed by 1 base and 0 bases, with 16 bases remaining between them. The CDR3 DNA reads as TGTGCCAGCAGCTTAGAGTCGCCGCGGGTTTTAGCCAAAAACATTCAGTACTTC. Translation gives CASSLESPRVLAKNIQYF.

The chain joins TRBV6-2 or TRBV6-3 to TRBJ2-1, with TRBD2 identical over 13 bases. CDR3 size: 17 residues. CDR1 is MNHEY, CDR2 SVGEGT, per germline. Trimming at V came to 5 bases and at J to 8 bases, leaving 12 bases not matched to a gene. The CDR3, as DNA: TGTGCCAGCAGTCGCTCCGGACTAGCGGGAGCTAGGGATGAGCAGTTCTTC. This gives the protein CASSRSGLAGARDEQFF.

This chain connects TRBV27 to TRBJ1-5; 8 positions agree with TRBD1. Trimming cost V 5 bases and J 6 bases; bases outside gene matches: 9. CDR1 MNHEY and CDR2 SMNVEV come from the germline V gene (reference sequence). This CDR3 contains 15 residues. The CDR3 sequence is CASSPRTGRAQPQHF. In DNA, the CDR3 is TGTGCCAGCAGTCCCCGGACAGGGAGAGCTCAGCCCCAGCATTTT.

The CDR3 protein is CASSITGRAEETQYF. The CDR3 coding sequence is TGTGCCAGCAGTATCACAGGGAGGGCGGAAGAGACCCAGTACTTC. The chain carries TRBV27 and TRBJ2-5; maybe TRBD2 (7 bases). CDR1 is MNHEY and CDR2 is SMNVEV in the germline V gene (reference sequence). V was cut by 5 bases and J by 3 bases, with 16 bases left in between. The CDR3 runs to 15 residues.

The CDR3 loop reads CATSRGTGDGGNTIYF. The CDR3 region has the DNA TGTGCCACCAGCAGAGGGACAGGGGATGGTGGAAACACCATATATTTT. The chain links TRBV15 to TRBJ1-3; 9 bases are shared with TRBD1. The CDR3 extends over 16 amino acids. The trim removed 1 base at V and 3 bases at J, leaving 4 bases unmatched. Germline CDR1 reads LNHNV; CDR2 reads YYDKDF (reference sequence).